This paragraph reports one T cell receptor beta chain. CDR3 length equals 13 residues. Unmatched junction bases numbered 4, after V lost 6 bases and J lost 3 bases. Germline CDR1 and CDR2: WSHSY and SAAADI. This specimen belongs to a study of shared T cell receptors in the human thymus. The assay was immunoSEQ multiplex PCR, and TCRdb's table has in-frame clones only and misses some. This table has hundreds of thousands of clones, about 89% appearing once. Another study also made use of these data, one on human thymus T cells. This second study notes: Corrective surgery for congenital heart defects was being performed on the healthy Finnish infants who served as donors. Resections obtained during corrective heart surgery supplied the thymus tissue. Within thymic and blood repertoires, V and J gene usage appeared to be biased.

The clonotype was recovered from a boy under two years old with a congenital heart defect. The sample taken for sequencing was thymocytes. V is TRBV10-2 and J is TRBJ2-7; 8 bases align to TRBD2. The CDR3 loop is CASRTSEYYEQYF. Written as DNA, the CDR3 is TGCGCCAGCAGGACTAGCGAATACTACGAGCAGTACTTC.